Following are 15 T cell receptor beta chains from one sample sequenced in a study of blood T cell repertoires in COVID-19. The assay was immunoSEQ multiplex PCR, and TCRdb's table has in-frame clones only and misses some. The table records around 250,000 clones, approximately 86% of them present only once. The sequencing sample was made of peripheral blood. These TCRs come from a woman between 65 and 79 years old with active or convalescent COVID-19.

The chain's CDR3 is CASKAPGGYGYTF. The CDR3 DNA is TGTGCCAGCAAGGCCCCAGGGGGCTATGGCTACACCTTC. V usage is TRBV6-4 and J usage is TRBJ1-2; 7 positions agree with TRBD1. CDR3 length equals 13 residues. V lost 7 bases, J lost 4 bases, and 6 bases stayed unmatched. The germline V gene has CDR1 MRHNA and CDR2 SNTAGT.

This clone was found a few times. The V call is TRBV5-6, the J call TRBJ2-1; the D gene is possibly TRBD1 (6 bases). The CDR3 is 18 amino acids. From germline, CDR1 is SGHDT and CDR2 YYEEEE. V was shortened by 1 base and J by 8 bases, with 25 bases between the two germline ends. As DNA, the CDR3 is TGTGCCAGCAGCTTGTTACAGGGCACCCCTTCTTCCCGGCATGAGCAGTTCTTC. Translated: CASSLLQGTPSSRHEQFF.

The rearrangement links TRBV7-2 to TRBJ2-7, with 7 nucleotides matching TRBD2. The CDR3 is 15 amino acids. CDR1 SGHTA and CDR2 FQGNSA come from the germline V gene. With V trimmed by 2 bases and J by 6 bases, 10 bases remained unmatched. CDR3 loop: CASSLRSRGYGEQYF. The DNA for the CDR3 is TGTGCCAGCAGCTTAAGATCGCGGGGGTATGGCGAGCAGTACTTC.

The V and J genes are TRBV3-1 (or the pseudogene TRBV3-2) and TRBJ2-5; tentatively, D is TRBD2 (5 bases). V was shortened by 1 base and J by 9 bases, with 9 bases between the two germline ends. Germline V lookup: CDR1 LGHDT, CDR2 YNNKEL (reference sequence). The CDR3 is 12 amino acids. CDR3: CASSQAGISQYF. In DNA, the CDR3 is TGTGCCAGCAGCCAAGCGGGGATTTCCCAGTACTTC.

The rearrangement links TRBV12-3 or TRBV12-4 to TRBJ1-1; D perhaps matches TRBD1 (5 bases). The CDR3 is made up of 12 amino acids. V was cut by 5 bases and J by 4 bases, with 8 bases left in between. CDR3: CASSTGGTEAFF. Written as DNA, the CDR3 is TGTGCCAGCAGTACAGGTGGCACTGAAGCTTTCTTT.

The gene calls are TRBV4-3 and TRBJ1-6; 7 bases are a match to TRBD1. CDR3 size: 15 residues. In germline, CDR1 is LGHNA, CDR2 YSLEER. Trimming cost V 2 bases and J 8 bases; bases outside gene matches: 6. Here the CDR3 reads CASSQSDTGDSPLHF. The CDR3 DNA reads TGCGCCAGCAGCCAATCGGATACAGGGGATTCACCCCTCCACTTT.

The genes are TRBV7-2 and TRBJ1-5, with D unclear. This CDR3 has 15 residues. V shed 2 bases and J shed 0 bases, with 8 bases lying between them. Germline V gene data show CDR1 as SGHTA and CDR2 as FQGNSA. This CDR3 reads CASSLRGFSNQPQHF. CDR3 nucleotides: TGTGCCAGCAGCTTAAGAGGCTTTAGCAATCAGCCCCAGCATTTT.

V is TRBV15 and J is TRBJ2-7; TRBD2 aligns across 8 bases. This CDR3 is 14 amino acids long. With V trimmed by 0 bases and J by 3 bases, 1 base remained unmatched. CDR1 and CDR2 from the germline V gene are LNHNV and YYDKDF (reference sequence). Here the CDR3 DNA reads TGTGCCACCAGCAGAGACCGGGGGGGCTACGAGCAGTACTTC. As protein: CATSRDRGGYEQYF. Using reference TRBV15 and TRBJ2-7 for the parts outside the CDR3, the full variable domain is DAMVIQNPRYQVTQFGKPVTLSCSQTLNHNVMYWYQQKSSQAPKLLFHYYDKDFNNEADTPDNFQSRRPNTSFCFLDIRSPGLGDTAMYLCATSRDRGGYEQYFGPGTRLTVT.

The chain joins TRBV3-1 (or the pseudogene TRBV3-2) to TRBJ2-7, with D uncertain. Trimming took 1 base from V and 0 from J, leaving 10 bases between them. The germline CDR1 and CDR2 sequences are LGHDT and YNNKEL (reference sequence). CDR3 length equals 15 residues. The CDR3 region is CASSQGSSSSYEQYF. Here the CDR3 DNA reads TGTGCCAGCAGCCAAGGGTCTTCCAGCTCCTACGAGCAGTACTTC.

The V gene is TRBV5-1, the J gene TRBJ1-5, with 8 bases aligning to TRBD1. Trimming removed 0 bases from V and 7 bases from J; junction bases left unmatched: 6. The CDR3 has 15 amino acids. Germline V gives CDR1 SGHRS, CDR2 YFSETQ. The CDR3 DNA reads as TGCGCCAGCAGCTTGGCCGGACAGGGCGGACAGCCCCAGCATTTT. Its protein product is CASSLAGQGGQPQHF.

The chain carries TRBV2 and TRBJ2-3; the match to TRBD1 covers 11 bases. This CDR3 contains 14 residues. CDR1 is SNHLY and CDR2 is FYNNEI in the germline V gene. Losses at the gene ends were 4 bases for V and 4 bases for J; bases not matched to a gene: 1. The CDR3 DNA is TGTGCCAGCAGTGTGGACAGGGGGCCAGATACGCAGTATTTT. It translates to CASSVDRGPDTQYF.

The chain links TRBV18 to TRBJ1-1; TRBD1 aligns across 7 bases. The length of the CDR3 is 14 residues. From germline, CDR1 is KGHSH and CDR2 LQKENI. The V gene end was trimmed by 6 bases and the J gene end by 4 bases; junction bases not matched to a gene: 8. CDR3 loop: CASSYIQGFTEAFF. The CDR3, as DNA: TGTGCCAGCTCGTATATACAGGGGTTCACTGAAGCTTTCTTT. Variable domain in full (rest from reference TRBV18 and TRBJ1-1): NAGVMQNPRHLVRRRGQEARLRCSPMKGHSHVYWYRQLPEEGLKFMVYLQKENIIDESGMPKERFSAEFPKEGPSILRIQQVVRGDSAAYFCASSYIQGFTEAFFGQGTRLTVV.

The chain couples TRBV18 to TRBJ1-1, with TRBD1 as a possible D gene (6 bases). V shed 4 bases and J shed 0 bases, with 12 bases lying between them. CDR1 is KGHSH, CDR2 LQKENI, per germline. The CDR3 is 15 amino acids. CDR3 nucleotide sequence: TGTGCCAGCTCACGACAGGAAGCAATGAACACTGAAGCTTTCTTT. It is translated as CASSRQEAMNTEAFF.

This chain uses TRBV6-2 or TRBV6-3 with TRBJ2-3; 8 bases match TRBD2. Per germline, CDR1 MNHEY and CDR2 SVGEGT. This CDR3 has 15 residues. The ends lost 5 bases at V and 0 bases at J; junction bases unmatched: 4. The CDR3, as DNA: TGTGCCAGCAGTGGGACTAGGCTCAGCACAGATACGCAGTATTTT. Encoded protein: CASSGTRLSTDTQYF.

The chain recombines TRBV7-9 with TRBJ2-3; 7 bases fit TRBD1. CDR3 length: 14 amino acids. Unmatched junction bases numbered 4, after V lost 5 bases and J lost 2 bases. Germline CDR1 is SEHNR and CDR2 is FQNEAQ (reference sequence). The CDR3: CASSPGTDTDTQYF. The CDR3 DNA reads as TGTGCCAGCAGCCCGGGGACAGACACAGATACGCAGTATTTT.